This T cell receptor (beta chain) was observed in a study of spatial heterogeneity in lung cancer. To note about this clonotype: Antigen: not known.

The time point: blood at routine non-recurrence follow-up after resection. The ends were cut back, 6 bases at V and 9 bases at J, with 9 bases in the middle. Germline V lookup: CDR1 DFQATT, CDR2 SNEGSKA (reference sequence). The CDR3 extends over 10 amino acids. TCRdb re-called the 5' RACE reads through MiXCR, storing one row per CDR3 protein. Among about 43,000 distinct CDR3 sequences listed, about 22% were seen once. Points from the study as a whole: Blood showed ubiquitous tumor TCRs more often at resection than at routine follow-up.

The specimen was PBMCs, collected at follow-up. The TCR originated in a female donor with early-stage non-small cell lung cancer. The V call is TRBV20-1, the J call TRBJ2-1; D uncertain. The CDR3: CSAEPSEQFF. The DNA for the CDR3 is TGCAGTGCCGAACCCAGTGAGCAGTTCTTC.